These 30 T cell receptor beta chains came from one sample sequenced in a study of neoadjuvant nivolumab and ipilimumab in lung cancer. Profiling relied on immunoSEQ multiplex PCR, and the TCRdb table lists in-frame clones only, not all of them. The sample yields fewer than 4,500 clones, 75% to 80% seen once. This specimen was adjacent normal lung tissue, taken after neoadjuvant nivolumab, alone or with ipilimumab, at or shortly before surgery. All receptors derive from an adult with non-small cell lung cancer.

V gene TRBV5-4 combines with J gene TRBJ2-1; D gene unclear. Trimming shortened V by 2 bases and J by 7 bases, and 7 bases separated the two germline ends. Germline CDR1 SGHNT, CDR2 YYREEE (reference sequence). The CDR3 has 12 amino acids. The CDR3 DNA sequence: TGTGCCAGCAGCTTTATAGGAAATGAGCAGTTCTTC. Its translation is CASSFIGNEQFF.

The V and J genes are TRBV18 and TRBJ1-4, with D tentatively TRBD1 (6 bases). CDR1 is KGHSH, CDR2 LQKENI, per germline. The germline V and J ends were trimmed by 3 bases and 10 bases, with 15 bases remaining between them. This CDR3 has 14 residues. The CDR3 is CASSPEGKGGKLFF. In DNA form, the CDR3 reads TGTGCCAGCTCACCGGAGGGGAAGGGGGGAAAACTGTTTTTT.

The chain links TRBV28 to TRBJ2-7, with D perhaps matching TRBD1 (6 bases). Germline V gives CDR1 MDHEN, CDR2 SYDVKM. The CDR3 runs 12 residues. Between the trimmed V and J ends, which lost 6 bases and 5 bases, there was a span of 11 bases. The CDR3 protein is CASSLTGHEQYV. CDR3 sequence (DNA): TGTGCCAGCAGCCTTACAGGGCACGAGCAGTACGTC.

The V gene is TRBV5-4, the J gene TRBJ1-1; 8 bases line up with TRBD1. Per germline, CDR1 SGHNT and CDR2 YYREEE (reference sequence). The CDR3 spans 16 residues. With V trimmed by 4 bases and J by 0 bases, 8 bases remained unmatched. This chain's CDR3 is CASSAGQGAMNTEAFF. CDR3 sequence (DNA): TGTGCCAGCAGCGCCGGGCAGGGGGCTATGAACACTGAAGCTTTCTTT.

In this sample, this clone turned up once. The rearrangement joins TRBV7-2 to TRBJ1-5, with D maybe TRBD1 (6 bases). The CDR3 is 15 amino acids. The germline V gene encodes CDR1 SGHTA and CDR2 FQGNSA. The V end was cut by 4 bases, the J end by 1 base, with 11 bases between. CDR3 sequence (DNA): TGTGCCAGCAGCTCACAGGGTGGAAGCAATCAGCCCCAGCATTTT. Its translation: CASSSQGGSNQPQHF.

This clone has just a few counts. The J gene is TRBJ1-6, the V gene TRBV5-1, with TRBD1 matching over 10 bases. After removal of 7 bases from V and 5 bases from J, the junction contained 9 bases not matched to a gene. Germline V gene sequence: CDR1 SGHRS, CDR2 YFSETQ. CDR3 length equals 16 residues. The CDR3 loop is CASRRPGTGDNSPLHF. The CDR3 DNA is TGCGCCAGCCGCCGGCCTGGGACAGGGGATAATTCACCCCTCCACTTT.

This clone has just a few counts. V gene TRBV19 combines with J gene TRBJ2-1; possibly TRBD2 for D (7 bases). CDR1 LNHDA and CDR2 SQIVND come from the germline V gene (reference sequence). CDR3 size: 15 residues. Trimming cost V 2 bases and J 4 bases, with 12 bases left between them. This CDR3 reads CASSIYGGPYNEQFF. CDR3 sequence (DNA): TGTGCCAGTAGTATATACGGGGGGCCGTACAATGAGCAGTTCTTC.

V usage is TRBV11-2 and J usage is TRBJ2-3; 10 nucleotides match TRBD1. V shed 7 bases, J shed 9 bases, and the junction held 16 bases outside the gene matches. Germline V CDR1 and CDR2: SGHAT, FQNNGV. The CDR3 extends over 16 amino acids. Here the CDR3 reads CASTPPLDRGDSTQYF. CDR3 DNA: TGTGCCAGCACCCCGCCCCTGGACAGGGGGGATTCGACGCAGTATTTT.

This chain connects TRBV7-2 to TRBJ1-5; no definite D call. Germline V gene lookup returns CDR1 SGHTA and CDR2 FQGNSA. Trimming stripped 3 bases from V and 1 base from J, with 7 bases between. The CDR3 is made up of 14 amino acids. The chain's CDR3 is CASSFLNSNQPQHF. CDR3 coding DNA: TGTGCCAGCAGCTTTTTGAACAGCAATCAGCCCCAGCATTTT.

CDR3 sequence: CASSLDRQETQYF. The CDR3 DNA reads TGTGCCAGCAGCTTGGACAGACAAGAGACCCAGTACTTC. V and J are TRBV7-8 and TRBJ2-5; D perhaps matches TRBD1 (6 bases). There are 13 residues in the CDR3. CDR1 and CDR2 (germline): SGHVS, FQNEAQ. V gave up 3 bases and J gave up 2 bases, with 7 bases separating them.

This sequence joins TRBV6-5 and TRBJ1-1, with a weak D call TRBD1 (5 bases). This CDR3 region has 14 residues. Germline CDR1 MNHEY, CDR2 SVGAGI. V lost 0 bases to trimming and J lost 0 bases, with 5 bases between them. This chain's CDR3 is CASSYSRVNTEAFF. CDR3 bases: TGTGCCAGCAGTTACTCCAGGGTGAACACTGAAGCTTTCTTT.

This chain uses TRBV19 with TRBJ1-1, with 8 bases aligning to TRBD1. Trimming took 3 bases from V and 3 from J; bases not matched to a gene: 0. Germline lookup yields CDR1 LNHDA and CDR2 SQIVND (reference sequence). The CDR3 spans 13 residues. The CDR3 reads CASSMDRDTEAFF. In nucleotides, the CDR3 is TGTGCCAGTAGTATGGACAGGGACACTGAAGCTTTCTTT.

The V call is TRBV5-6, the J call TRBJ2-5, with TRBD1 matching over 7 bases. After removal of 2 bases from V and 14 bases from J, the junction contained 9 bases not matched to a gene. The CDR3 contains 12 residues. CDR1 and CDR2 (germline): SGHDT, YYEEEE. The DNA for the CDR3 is TGTGCCAGCAGCTTTGGTGACAGGGCGGACTACTTC. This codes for CASSFGDRADYF.

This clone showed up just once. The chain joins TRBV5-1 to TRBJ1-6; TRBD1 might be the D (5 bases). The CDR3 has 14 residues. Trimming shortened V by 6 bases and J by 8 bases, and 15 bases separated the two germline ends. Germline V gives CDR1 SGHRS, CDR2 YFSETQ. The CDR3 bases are TGCGCCAGCACCCGGGACGGTGAATATTCACCCCTCCACTTT. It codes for CASTRDGEYSPLHF.

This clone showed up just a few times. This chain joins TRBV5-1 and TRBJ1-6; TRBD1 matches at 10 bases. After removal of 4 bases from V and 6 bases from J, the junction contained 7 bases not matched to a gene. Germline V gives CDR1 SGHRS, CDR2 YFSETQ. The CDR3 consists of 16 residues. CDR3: CASSRGQGVSNSPLHF. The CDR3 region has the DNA TGCGCCAGCAGCCGCGGACAGGGGGTATCTAATTCACCCCTCCACTTT.

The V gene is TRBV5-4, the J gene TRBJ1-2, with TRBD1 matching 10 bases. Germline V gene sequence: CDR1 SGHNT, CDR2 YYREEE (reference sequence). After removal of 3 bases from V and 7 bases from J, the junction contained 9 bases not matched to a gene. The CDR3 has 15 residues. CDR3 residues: CASSSRDRGVGGYTF. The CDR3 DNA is TGTGCCAGCAGCTCCAGGGACAGGGGAGTGGGTGGCTACACCTTC. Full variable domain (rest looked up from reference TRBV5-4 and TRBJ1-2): ETGVTQSPTHLIKTRGQQVTLRCSSQSGHNTVSWYQQALGQGPQFIFQYYREEENGRGNFPPRFSGLQFPNYSSELNVNALELDDSALYLCASSSRDRGVGGYTFGSGTRLTVV.

The CDR3 region is CASSRHRVAGGANTGELFF. DNA for the CDR3: TGCGCCAGCAGCCGCCATAGGGTAGCGGGGGGCGCGAACACCGGGGAGCTGTTTTTT. This chain uses TRBV4-3 with TRBJ2-2, with 10 bases that match TRBD2. Germline lookup yields CDR1 LGHNA and CDR2 YSLEER. With 4 bases clipped from V and 0 bases from J, the junction kept 11 bases outside the gene matches. This CDR3 is 19 amino acids long.

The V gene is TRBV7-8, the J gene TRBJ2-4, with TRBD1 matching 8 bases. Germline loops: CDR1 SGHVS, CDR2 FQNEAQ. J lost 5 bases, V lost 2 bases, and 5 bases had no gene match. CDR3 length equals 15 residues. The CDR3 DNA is TGTGCCAGCAGCTTATCGCGGACAGGGCAAAACATTCAGTACTTC. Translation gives CASSLSRTGQNIQYF. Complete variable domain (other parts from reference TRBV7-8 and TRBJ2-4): GAGVSQSPRYKVAKRGQDVALRCDPISGHVSLFWYQQALGQGPEFLTYFQNEAQLDKSGLPSDRFFAERPEGSVSTLKIQRTQQEDSAVYLCASSLSRTGQNIQYFGAGTRLSVL.

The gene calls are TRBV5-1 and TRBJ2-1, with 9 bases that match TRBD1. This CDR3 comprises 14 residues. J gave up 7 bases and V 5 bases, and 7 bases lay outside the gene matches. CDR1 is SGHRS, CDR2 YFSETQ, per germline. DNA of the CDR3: TGCGCCAGCAGGTCCCGGGACAGGGCAAATGAGCAGTTCTTC. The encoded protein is CASRSRDRANEQFF.

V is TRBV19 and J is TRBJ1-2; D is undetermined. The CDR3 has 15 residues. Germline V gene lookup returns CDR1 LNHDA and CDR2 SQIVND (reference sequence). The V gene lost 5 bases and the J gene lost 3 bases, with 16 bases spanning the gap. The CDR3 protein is CASSSAVRSHYGYTF. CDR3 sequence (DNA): TGTGCCAGTAGTTCCGCGGTCAGGAGCCACTATGGCTACACCTTC.

CDR3 in amino acids: CASSELVRLSNQPQHF. CDR3 DNA: TGTGCCAGCAGTGAGTTGGTACGGTTGAGCAATCAGCCCCAGCATTTT. This chain links TRBV6-1 with TRBJ1-5; D is unresolved. The germline CDR1 and CDR2 sequences are MNHNS and SASEGT. The CDR3 runs 16 residues. With 3 bases removed from V and 1 base from J, the gap between germline ends came to 13 bases.

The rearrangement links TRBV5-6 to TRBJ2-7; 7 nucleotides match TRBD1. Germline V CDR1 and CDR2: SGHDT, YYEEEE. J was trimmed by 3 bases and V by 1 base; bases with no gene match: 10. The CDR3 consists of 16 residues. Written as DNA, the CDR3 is TGTGCCAGCAGCTTGAACAAACCGGGACAGAACTACGAGCAGTACTTC. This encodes CASSLNKPGQNYEQYF. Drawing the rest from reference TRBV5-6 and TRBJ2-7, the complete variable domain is DAGVTQSPTHLIKTRGQQVTLRCSPKSGHDTVSWYQQALGQGPQFIFQYYEEEERQRGNFPDRFSGHQFPNYSSELNVNALLLGDSALYLCASSLNKPGQNYEQYFGPGTRLTVT.

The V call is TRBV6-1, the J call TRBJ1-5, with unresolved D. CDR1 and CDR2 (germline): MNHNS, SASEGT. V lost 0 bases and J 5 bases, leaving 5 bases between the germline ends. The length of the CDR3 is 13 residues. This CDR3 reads CASSEARHQPQHF. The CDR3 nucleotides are TGTGCCAGCAGTGAAGCAAGGCATCAGCCCCAGCATTTT.

CDR3 sequence reads: CASTLDVNTEAFF. CDR3 DNA: TGTGCCAGCACCCTGGACGTGAACACTGAAGCTTTCTTT. This sequence joins TRBV2 and TRBJ1-1; D gene unclear. CDR3 length equals 13 residues. The V end lost 7 bases, the J end lost 0 bases, and 9 bases lay between the germline ends. From germline, CDR1 is SNHLY and CDR2 FYNNEI.

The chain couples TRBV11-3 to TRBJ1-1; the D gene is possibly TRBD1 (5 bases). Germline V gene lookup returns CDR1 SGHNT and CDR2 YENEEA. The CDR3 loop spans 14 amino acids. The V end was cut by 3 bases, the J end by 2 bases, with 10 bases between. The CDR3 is CASSLGGTNTEAFF. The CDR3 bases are TGTGCCAGCAGCTTGGGGGGGACCAACACTGAAGCTTTCTTT. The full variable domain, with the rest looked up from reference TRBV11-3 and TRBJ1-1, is EAGVVQSPRYKIIEKKQPVAFWCNPISGHNTLYWYLQNLGQGPELLIRYENEEAVDDSQLPKDRFSAERLKGVDSTLKIQPAELGDSAVYLCASSLGGTNTEAFFGQGTRLTVV.

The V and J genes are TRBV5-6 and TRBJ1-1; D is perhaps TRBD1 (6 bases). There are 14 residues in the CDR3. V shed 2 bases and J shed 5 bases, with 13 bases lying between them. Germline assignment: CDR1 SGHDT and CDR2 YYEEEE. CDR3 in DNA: TGTGCCAGCAGCTTCCAGGGGATAGGAACTGAAGCTTTCTTT. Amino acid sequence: CASSFQGIGTEAFF.

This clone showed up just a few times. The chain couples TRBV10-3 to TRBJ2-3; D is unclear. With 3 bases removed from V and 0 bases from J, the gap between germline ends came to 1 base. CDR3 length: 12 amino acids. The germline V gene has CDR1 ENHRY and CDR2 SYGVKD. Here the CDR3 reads CAISDSTDTQYF. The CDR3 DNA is TGTGCCATCAGTGACAGCACAGATACGCAGTATTTT.

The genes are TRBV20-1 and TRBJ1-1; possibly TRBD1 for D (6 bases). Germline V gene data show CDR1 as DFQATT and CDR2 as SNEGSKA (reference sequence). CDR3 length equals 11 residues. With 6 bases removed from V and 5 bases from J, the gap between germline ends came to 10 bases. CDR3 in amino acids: CSASRGTEAFF. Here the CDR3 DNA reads TGCAGTGCCAGTAGGGGGACTGAAGCTTTCTTT.

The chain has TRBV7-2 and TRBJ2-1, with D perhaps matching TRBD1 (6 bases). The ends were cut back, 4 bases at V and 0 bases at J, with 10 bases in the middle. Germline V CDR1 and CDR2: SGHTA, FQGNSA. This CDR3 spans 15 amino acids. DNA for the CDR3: TGTGCCAGCAGCTGGGACAAGAGCTCCTACAATGAGCAGTTCTTC. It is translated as CASSWDKSSYNEQFF.

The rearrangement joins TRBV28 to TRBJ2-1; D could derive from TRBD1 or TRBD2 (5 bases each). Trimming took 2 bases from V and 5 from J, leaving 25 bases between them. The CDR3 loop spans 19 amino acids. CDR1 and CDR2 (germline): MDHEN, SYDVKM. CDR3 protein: CASSLPRQGAVGVHNEQFF. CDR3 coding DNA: TGTGCCAGCAGTTTACCTAGGCAGGGTGCTGTGGGGGTTCACAATGAGCAGTTCTTC.